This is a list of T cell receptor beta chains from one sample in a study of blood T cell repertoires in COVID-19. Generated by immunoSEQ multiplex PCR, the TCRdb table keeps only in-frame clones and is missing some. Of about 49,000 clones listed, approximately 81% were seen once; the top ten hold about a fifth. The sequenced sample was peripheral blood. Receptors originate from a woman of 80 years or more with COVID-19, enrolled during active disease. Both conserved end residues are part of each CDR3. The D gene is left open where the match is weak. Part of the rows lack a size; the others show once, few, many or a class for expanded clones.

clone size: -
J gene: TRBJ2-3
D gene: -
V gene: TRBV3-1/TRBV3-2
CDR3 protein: CASSLRLGGADTQYF
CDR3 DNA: TGTGCCAGCAGCCTCCGACTAGGAGGAGCAGATACGCAGTATTTT

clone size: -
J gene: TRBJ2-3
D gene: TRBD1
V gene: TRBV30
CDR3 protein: CAWTQGAADTQYF
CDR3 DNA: TGTGCCTGGACACAGGGGGCGGCCGATACGCAGTATTTT

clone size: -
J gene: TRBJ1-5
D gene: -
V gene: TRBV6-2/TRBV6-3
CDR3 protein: CASSTGSAWPQHF
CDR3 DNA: TGTGCCAGCAGCACAGGATCTGCGTGGCCCCAGCATTTT

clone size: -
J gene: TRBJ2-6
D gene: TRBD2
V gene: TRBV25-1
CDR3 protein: CASAGTSGTSLGANVLTF
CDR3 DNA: TGTGCCAGCGCCGGGACTAGCGGGACCTCCCTCGGGGCCAACGTCCTGACTTTC

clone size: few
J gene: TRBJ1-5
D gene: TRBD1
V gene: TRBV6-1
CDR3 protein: CASSDRGLGNQPQHF
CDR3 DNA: TGTGCCAGCAGTGACAGGGGGCTAGGAAATCAGCCCCAGCATTTT

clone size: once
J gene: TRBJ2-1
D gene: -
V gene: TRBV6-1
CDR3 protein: CASSEGGQGSYNEQFF
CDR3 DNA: TGTGCCAGCAGTGAAGGGGGGCAGGGATCCTACAATGAGCAGTTCTTC

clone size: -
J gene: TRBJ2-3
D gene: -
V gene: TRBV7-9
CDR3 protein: CASGRGGGTDTQYF
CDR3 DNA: TGTGCCAGCGGCAGAGGGGGGGGCACAGATACGCAGTATTTT

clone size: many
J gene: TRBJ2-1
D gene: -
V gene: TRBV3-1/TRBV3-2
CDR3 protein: CASSPRGSSYNEQFF
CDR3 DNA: TGTGCCAGCAGCCCCAGGGGAAGTTCCTACAATGAGCAGTTCTTC

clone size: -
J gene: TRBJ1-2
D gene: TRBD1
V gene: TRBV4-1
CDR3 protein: CASSQPRRGQGDYGYTF
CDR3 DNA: TGCGCCAGCAGCCAACCTAGGAGGGGACAGGGGGACTATGGCTACACCTTC

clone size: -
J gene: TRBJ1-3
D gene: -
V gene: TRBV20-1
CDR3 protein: CSAYVQNTIYF
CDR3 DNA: TGCAGTGCTTACGTGCAGAACACCATATATTTT

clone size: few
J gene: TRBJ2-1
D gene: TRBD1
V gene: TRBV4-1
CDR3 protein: CASSHHGQGADEQFF
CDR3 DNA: TGCGCCAGCAGCCATCACGGACAGGGGGCCGATGAGCAGTTCTTC

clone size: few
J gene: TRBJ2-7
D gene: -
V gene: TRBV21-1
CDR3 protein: CASSKRLSPYEQYF
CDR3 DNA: TGTGCCAGCAGCAAACGACTAAGTCCCTACGAGCAGTACTTC

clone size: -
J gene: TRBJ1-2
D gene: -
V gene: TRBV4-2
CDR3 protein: CASSQDSAQLMGGVYGYTF
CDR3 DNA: TGTGCCAGCAGCCAAGATTCCGCACAGTTGATGGGGGGGGTATATGGCTACACCTTC

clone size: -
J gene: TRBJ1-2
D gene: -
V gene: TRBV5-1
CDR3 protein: CASSLRGGEGGYTF
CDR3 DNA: TGCGCCAGCAGCCTCCGAGGGGGGGAGGGTGGCTACACCTTC

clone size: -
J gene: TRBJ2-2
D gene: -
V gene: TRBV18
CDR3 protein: CASSPSHGGELFF
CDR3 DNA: TGTGCCAGCTCACCAAGCCACGGCGGGGAGCTGTTTTTT

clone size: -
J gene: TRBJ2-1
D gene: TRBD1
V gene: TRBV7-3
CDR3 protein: CASSLGQGAQNEQFF
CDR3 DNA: TGTGCCAGCAGCTTGGGACAGGGGGCGCAAAATGAGCAGTTCTTC

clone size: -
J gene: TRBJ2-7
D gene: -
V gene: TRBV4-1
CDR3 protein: CASSQRSGPSYEQYF
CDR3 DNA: TGCGCCAGCAGCCAACGGAGCGGGCCTTCCTACGAGCAGTACTTC

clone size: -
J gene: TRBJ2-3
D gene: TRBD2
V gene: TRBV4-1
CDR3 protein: CASSQDGTSSFSDTQYF
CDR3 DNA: TGCGCCAGCAGCCAAGATGGGACTAGTAGCTTCTCAGATACGCAGTATTTT

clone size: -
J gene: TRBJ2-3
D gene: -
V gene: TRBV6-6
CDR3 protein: CASSQQVTSTDTQYF
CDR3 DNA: TGTGCCAGCAGTCAACAGGTTACAAGCACAGATACGCAGTATTTT

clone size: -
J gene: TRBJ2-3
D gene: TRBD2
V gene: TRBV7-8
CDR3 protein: CASSTGLAGANTQYF
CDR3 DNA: TGTGCCAGCAGCACGGGACTAGCGGGAGCGAATACGCAGTATTTT

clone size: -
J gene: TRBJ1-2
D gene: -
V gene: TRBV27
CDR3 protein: CASSLKGVGYGYTF
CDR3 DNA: TGTGCCAGCAGTTTAAAGGGAGTGGGCTATGGCTACACCTTC

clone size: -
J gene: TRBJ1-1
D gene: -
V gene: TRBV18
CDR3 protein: CASSLGQQNTEAFF
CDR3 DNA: TGTGCCAGCTCACTCGGACAGCAGAACACTGAAGCTTTCTTT

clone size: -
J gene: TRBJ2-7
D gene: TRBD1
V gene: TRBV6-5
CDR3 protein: CASSYPGTGVYEQYF
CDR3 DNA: TGTGCCAGCAGTTATCCCGGGACAGGGGTCTACGAGCAGTACTTC

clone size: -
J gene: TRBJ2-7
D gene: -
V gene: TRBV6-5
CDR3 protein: CASSYSRDSYEQYF
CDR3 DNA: TGTGCCAGCAGTTACTCGCGGGACTCCTACGAGCAGTACTTC

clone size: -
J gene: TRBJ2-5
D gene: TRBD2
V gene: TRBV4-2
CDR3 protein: CASSQGSSGAQETQYF
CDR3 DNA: TGTGCCAGCAGCCAAGGTTCTAGCGGGGCTCAAGAGACCCAGTACTTC

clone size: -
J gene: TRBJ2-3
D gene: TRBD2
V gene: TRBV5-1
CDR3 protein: CASQGLAGSTDTQYF
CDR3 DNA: TGCGCCAGCCAGGGACTAGCGGGATCCACAGATACGCAGTATTTT

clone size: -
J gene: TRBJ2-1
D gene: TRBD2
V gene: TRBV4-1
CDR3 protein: CASSQIRGVYNEQFF
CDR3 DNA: TGCGCCAGCAGCCAAATCCGGGGGGTCTACAATGAGCAGTTCTTC

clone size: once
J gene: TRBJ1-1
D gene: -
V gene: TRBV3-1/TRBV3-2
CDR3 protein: CASSQWGRSTEAFF
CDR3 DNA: TGTGCCAGCAGCCAATGGGGGAGGTCCACTGAAGCTTTCTTT

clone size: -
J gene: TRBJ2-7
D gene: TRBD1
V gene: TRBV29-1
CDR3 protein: CSVVVPQGALKVEQYF
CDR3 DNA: TGCAGCGTTGTGGTACCACAGGGGGCGTTGAAAGTCGAGCAGTACTTC

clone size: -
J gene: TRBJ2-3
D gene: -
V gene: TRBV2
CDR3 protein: CASRTAWAGSSDTQYF
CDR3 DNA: TGTGCCAGCAGAACAGCCTGGGCGGGGAGTTCAGATACGCAGTATTTT

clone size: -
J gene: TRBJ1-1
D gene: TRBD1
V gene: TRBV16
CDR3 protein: CASNPTDRGPNTEAFF
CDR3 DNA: TGTGCCAGCAACCCTACTGACAGGGGCCCGAACACTGAAGCTTTCTTT

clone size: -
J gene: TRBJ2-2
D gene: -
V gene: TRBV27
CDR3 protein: CASSSLNTGELFF
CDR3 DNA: TGTGCCAGCAGTTCGTTGAACACCGGGGAGCTGTTTTTT

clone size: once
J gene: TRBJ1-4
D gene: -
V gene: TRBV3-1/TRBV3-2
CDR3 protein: CASSQENRDNEKLFF
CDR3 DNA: TGTGCCAGCAGCCAAGAAAACAGAGATAATGAAAAACTGTTTTTT